A single sample is the source of the 19 T cell receptor beta chains below, sequenced in a study of blood T cell repertoires in COVID-19. Only in-frame clones appear in the TCRdb table, and some are missing; sequencing was by immunoSEQ multiplex PCR. There are about 80,000 clones in the sample; 70% to 75% occur only once, and approximately 5.4% lies in the top ten. The material sequenced was peripheral blood. These receptors all stem from a man over 45 with active or convalescent COVID-19.

The V gene is TRBV6-4, the J gene TRBJ1-4; the D is unclear. The CDR3 has 15 amino acids. Germline V gene data show CDR1 as MRHNA and CDR2 as SNTAGT. Trimming took off 0 bases at V and 2 bases at J, with 7 bases between the two ends. CDR3 nucleotides: TGTGCCAGCAGTGACTCGAAGAGGACTAATGAAAAACTGTTTTTT. Amino acid sequence: CASSDSKRTNEKLFF.

This chain joins TRBV19 and TRBJ1-6; TRBD1 matches 7 bases. V was pared by 2 bases and J by 10 bases, with 11 bases of the junction left unmatched. The CDR3 has 16 amino acids. Germline CDR1 LNHDA, CDR2 SQIVND (reference sequence). CDR3 sequence reads: CASSIHPSGGISPLHF. The CDR3 nucleotides are TGTGCCAGTAGTATACATCCCTCAGGGGGGATCTCACCCCTCCACTTT.

The CDR3 loop is CASSQGLAGRNTGELFF. The CDR3 region has the DNA TGTGCCAGCAGCCAGGGACTAGCGGGGAGGAACACCGGGGAGCTGTTTTTT. The rearrangement links TRBV3-1 (or the pseudogene TRBV3-2) to TRBJ2-2; TRBD2 aligns across 13 bases. CDR3 length: 17 amino acids. Germline loops: CDR1 LGHDT, CDR2 YNNKEL (reference sequence). V was pared by 3 bases and J by 1 base, with 2 bases of the junction left unmatched.

The chain joins TRBV19 to TRBJ2-6; D call uncertain. Germline V gene data show CDR1 as LNHDA and CDR2 as SQIVND (reference sequence). This CDR3 is built from 14 residues. V was pared by 4 bases and J by 1 base, with 5 bases between. The CDR3 reads CASSTGSGANVLTF. DNA of the CDR3: TGTGCCAGTAGTACCGGTTCTGGGGCCAACGTCCTGACTTTC.

The V call is TRBV5-1, the J call TRBJ1-1, with D hard to call. The CDR3 is made up of 15 amino acids. Germline V gene lookup returns CDR1 SGHRS and CDR2 YFSETQ. The V end was cut by 0 bases, the J end by 0 bases, with 9 bases between. The CDR3 is CASSLAPGLNTEAFF. CDR3 in DNA: TGCGCCAGCAGCTTGGCACCGGGTTTGAACACTGAAGCTTTCTTT.

The chain links TRBV24-1 to TRBJ1-1, with D possibly being TRBD1 (5 bases). This CDR3 is 14 amino acids long. Germline V gene sequence: CDR1 KGHDR, CDR2 SFDVKD. Trimming removed 5 bases at V and 1 base at J, with 10 bases between. CDR3 sequence (DNA): TGTGCCACCAGTGGGGCAGGGCCGAACACTGAAGCTTTCTTT. Protein: CATSGAGPNTEAFF.

The rearrangement uses TRBV7-3 and TRBJ2-1; TRBD2 might be the D (6 bases). V dropped 5 bases and J dropped 10 bases, with 12 bases sitting between them. The germline V gene has CDR1 SGHTA and CDR2 FQGTGA. The CDR3 is made up of 12 amino acids. The CDR3 nucleotides are TGTGCCAGCAGCCCCGGCGGAGGGGAGCAGTTCTTC. As protein: CASSPGGGEQFF.

The genes are TRBV6-6 and TRBJ2-4, with 7 bases aligning to TRBD2. The CDR3 is 16 amino acids. The germline CDR1 and CDR2 sequences are MNHNY and SVGAGI (reference sequence). V lost 4 bases to trimming and J lost 0 bases; unmatched junction nucleotides: 6. The CDR3 region is CASSFVGGGAKNIQYF. CDR3 bases: TGTGCCAGCAGTTTCGTGGGGGGGGGAGCCAAAAACATTCAGTACTTC.

This clone has only one observation. This chain uses TRBV18 with TRBJ2-5; possibly TRBD2 for D (6 bases). The CDR3 has 15 amino acids. The V and J ends lost 3 bases and 4 bases respectively, with 15 bases between them. Germline V gene lookup returns CDR1 KGHSH and CDR2 LQKENI. CDR3 loop: CASSPSSENRETQYF. The CDR3 DNA is TGTGCCAGCTCACCTTCTAGCGAGAACCGAGAGACCCAGTACTTC.

This sequence joins TRBV7-2 and TRBJ1-2; 7 bases fit TRBD1. Germline V CDR1 and CDR2: SGHTA, FQGNSA. The trim removed 6 bases at V and 5 bases at J, leaving 12 bases unmatched. The CDR3 has 15 residues. The CDR3 nucleotides are TGTGCCAGCAGATTACCTAGACAGGGTTTATATGGCTACACCTTC. This sequence encodes CASRLPRQGLYGYTF.

The rearrangement uses TRBV9 and TRBJ2-5; perhaps TRBD1 as D (6 bases). Germline loops: CDR1 SGDLS, CDR2 YYNGEE. This CDR3 spans 14 amino acids. V dropped 3 bases and J dropped 5 bases, with 14 bases sitting between them. The CDR3 sequence is CASSGGRVLETQYF. The CDR3, as DNA: TGTGCCAGCAGCGGGGGGCGGGTTTTGGAGACCCAGTACTTC.

The rearrangement joins TRBV18 to TRBJ1-3, with TRBD1 identical over 7 bases. The CDR3 extends over 14 amino acids. Germline lookup yields CDR1 KGHSH and CDR2 LQKENI. V was pared by 3 bases and J by 8 bases, with 7 bases of the junction left unmatched. As DNA, the CDR3 is TGTGCCAGCTCACCGGGAGACAGGGTTCACACCATATATTTT. Amino acid sequence: CASSPGDRVHTIYF.

The table lists this clone with a count of one. The chain recombines TRBV6-4 with TRBJ2-3; 8 nucleotides agree with TRBD1. Germline V gene sequence: CDR1 MRHNA, CDR2 SNTAGT. With V trimmed by 2 bases and J by 4 bases, 8 bases remained unmatched. The CDR3 contains 16 residues. CDR3 sequence: CASSDGSGGSADTQYF. In DNA form, the CDR3 reads TGTGCCAGCAGTGACGGGTCAGGGGGCTCCGCAGATACGCAGTATTTT.

The chain joins TRBV11-3 to TRBJ2-3, with D possibly being TRBD2 (7 bases). CDR1 is SGHNT, CDR2 YENEEA, per germline. This CDR3 comprises 13 residues. Trimming shortened V by 5 bases and J by 6 bases, and 12 bases separated the two germline ends. The CDR3 here is CASSRGGADTQYF. CDR3 sequence (DNA): TGTGCCAGCAGCAGAGGGGGGGCCGATACGCAGTATTTT.

This clone was seen only once. The chain is built from TRBV9 and TRBJ1-1; no clear D. V lost 0 bases and J 1 base, leaving 7 bases between the germline ends. CDR3 size: 14 residues. Germline V gene lookup returns CDR1 SGDLS and CDR2 YYNGEE. In DNA, the CDR3 is TGTGCCAGCAGCGTAGTACCCGGGAACACTGAAGCTTTCTTT. This sequence encodes CASSVVPGNTEAFF.

The V gene is TRBV5-8, the J gene TRBJ2-5; 11 bases fit TRBD2. V gave up 0 bases and J gave up 3 bases; unmatched junction bases: 4. Looked up from germline, CDR1 is SGHTS and CDR2 is YDEGEE. The CDR3 spans 16 residues. This CDR3 reads CASSLVQGLAEETQYF. In DNA form, the CDR3 reads TGTGCCAGCAGCTTGGTCCAGGGACTAGCGGAAGAGACCCAGTACTTC.

The chain has TRBV30 and TRBJ1-1; 7 bases fit TRBD1. The CDR3 has 13 residues. The germline gives CDR1 GTSNPN, CDR2 SVGIG (reference sequence). The trim removed 8 bases at V and 0 bases at J, leaving 6 bases unmatched. The CDR3 DNA reads TGTGCCAAAAGACAGGGTTTGAACACTGAAGCTTTCTTT. This sequence encodes CAKRQGLNTEAFF.

This clone has ten or more counts. This rearrangement joins TRBV18 to TRBJ1-1; 8 positions match TRBD1. The V gene's germline CDR1 is KGHSH and CDR2 LQKENI. The CDR3 runs to 16 residues. The V and J ends lost 5 bases and 2 bases, in that order; junction bases with no gene match: 10. This CDR3 is CASSSTGVIENTEAFF. CDR3 coding DNA: TGTGCCAGCTCATCGACAGGGGTGATCGAAAACACTGAAGCTTTCTTT. The variable domain in full, with the rest retrieved from reference TRBV18 and TRBJ1-1, is NAGVMQNPRHLVRRRGQEARLRCSPMKGHSHVYWYRQLPEEGLKFMVYLQKENIIDESGMPKERFSAEFPKEGPSILRIQQVVRGDSAAYFCASSSTGVIENTEAFFGQGTRLTVV.

The chain links TRBV5-1 to TRBJ2-7; the D is unclear. Germline V gene lookup returns CDR1 SGHRS and CDR2 YFSETQ. The CDR3 extends over 12 amino acids. The V end was cut by 5 bases, the J end by 3 bases, with 9 bases between. CDR3 bases: TGCGCCAGCAGGGAGTCACTCTACGAGCAGTACTTC. Its translation is CASRESLYEQYF.